This entry lists 17 T cell receptor beta chains sequenced from one sample in a study of CD8+ T cells in alopecia areata. Investigators isolated RNA and reverse transcribed it into cDNA to act as the sequencing template. The data were produced by immunoSEQ multiplex PCR, yet TCRdb's version contains in-frame clones alone and is incomplete. The profile shows about 94,000 clones, about 70% of them singletons. Treatment specified: oral pan-JAK inhibitor, 5-10 mg twice daily. Specimen: CD8+ T cells sorted from blood, collected around week 42, from a patient treated with tofacitinib. Source of these receptors: a human donor with alopecia areata.

This clone was picked up one time. This chain uses TRBV7-9 with TRBJ2-7; D remains unclear. The germline V gene has CDR1 SEHNR and CDR2 FQNEAQ (reference sequence). The CDR3 spans 14 residues. The V end lost 0 bases, the J end lost 1 base, and 7 bases lay between the germline ends. The CDR3 coding sequence is TGTGCCAGCAGCTTAGCCCCAAGTTCCTACGAGCAGTACTTC. It yields the protein CASSLAPSSYEQYF.

V gene TRBV4-3 combines with J gene TRBJ1-2; D is unclear. The CDR3 totals 15 residues. V lost 6 bases and J 5 bases, leaving 19 bases between the germline ends. Germline V gene data show CDR1 as LGHNA and CDR2 as YSLEER. The CDR3, as DNA: TGCGCCAGCAGTTTATCTAAACAAACCGGATATGGCTACACCTTC. Its translation is CASSLSKQTGYGYTF.

The chain carries TRBV4-1 and TRBJ2-7, with 7 bases identical to TRBD2. There are 14 residues in the CDR3. Germline trimming cut 1 base from V and 4 bases from J; bases unmatched to any gene: 4. Germline V CDR1 and CDR2: MGHRA, YSYEKL. In DNA, the CDR3 is TGCGCCAGCAGCCAAGGGAGGGGAGGGTACGAGCAGTACTTC. Its protein is CASSQGRGGYEQYF.

CDR3 coding DNA: TGTGCCAGCTCACCACGAAGAGGGAACACTGAAGCTTTCTTT. Residues: CASSPRRGNTEAFF. The V and J genes are TRBV18 and TRBJ1-1; no firm D call. The CDR3 extends over 14 amino acids. Trimming removed 1 base at V and 1 base at J, with 7 bases between. The V gene's germline CDR1 is KGHSH and CDR2 LQKENI. The whole variable domain, filled in from reference TRBV18 and TRBJ1-1, reads NAGVMQNPRHLVRRRGQEARLRCSPMKGHSHVYWYRQLPEEGLKFMVYLQKENIIDESGMPKERFSAEFPKEGPSILRIQQVVRGDSAAYFCASSPRRGNTEAFFGQGTRLTVV.

V is TRBV5-1 and J is TRBJ1-4, with D hard to call. Germline-derived CDR1 and CDR2 are SGHRS and YFSETQ. The germline V and J ends were trimmed by 1 base and 5 bases, with 6 bases remaining between them. The CDR3 runs to 13 residues. The CDR3 DNA follows: TGCGCCAGCAGCTTGTCGCAGAATGAAAAACTGTTTTTT. Its protein product is CASSLSQNEKLFF. The variable domain in full, with the rest retrieved from reference TRBV5-1 and TRBJ1-4, is KAGVTQTPRYLIKTRGQQVTLSCSPISGHRSVSWYQQTPGQGLQFLFEYFSETQRNKGNFPGRFSGRQFSNSRSEMNVSTLELGDSALYLCASSLSQNEKLFFGSGTQLSVL.

This clone has a handful of counts. The sample contains more than one DNA sequence encoding this CDR3. The chain combines TRBV7-2 with TRBJ1-5; D remains unclear. Per the germline V gene, CDR1 is SGHTA and CDR2 is FQGNSA. This CDR3 region has 13 residues. The ends were cut back, 2 bases at V and 6 bases at J, with 8 bases in the middle. CDR3 loop: CASSLSPSQPQHF. The CDR3 DNA is TGTGCCAGCAGCTTAAGTCCATCTCAGCCCCAGCATTTT.

V gene TRBV5-1 combines with J gene TRBJ2-7; 9 nucleotides line up with TRBD1. The ends lost 2 bases at V and 2 bases at J; junction bases unmatched: 2. In germline, CDR1 is SGHRS, CDR2 YFSETQ. The CDR3 has 14 amino acids. DNA of the CDR3: TGCGCCAGCAGCTTTGGGGACAGGGCCTACGAGCAGTACTTC. Translated: CASSFGDRAYEQYF.

The chain joins TRBV5-5 to TRBJ2-7, with TRBD1 identical over 11 bases. CDR3 size: 14 residues. Trimming cost V 2 bases and J 6 bases; bases outside gene matches: 4. From germline, CDR1 is SGHKS and CDR2 YYEKEE (reference sequence). The CDR3 reads CASSFRTGGSEQYF. CDR3 coding DNA: TGTGCCAGCAGCTTCCGGACAGGGGGCTCCGAGCAGTACTTC. The full variable domain, completed using reference TRBV5-5 and TRBJ2-7, is DAGVTQSPTHLIKTRGQQVTLRCSPISGHKSVSWYQQVLGQGPQFIFQYYEKEERGRGNFPDRFSARQFPNYSSELNVNALLLGDSALYLCASSFRTGGSEQYFGPGTRLTVT.

V and J are TRBV7-2 and TRBJ2-7; possibly TRBD1 or TRBD2 for D (5 bases each). Germline loops: CDR1 SGHTA, CDR2 FQGNSA. V was clipped by 3 bases and J by 4 bases, with 16 bases between them. The CDR3 sequence is 15 residues long. The DNA for the CDR3 is TGTGCCAGCAGCTTGGACATCGGGGTTTCGTACGAGCAGTACTTC. This gives the protein CASSLDIGVSYEQYF.

This clone was seen more than once but under ten times. In nucleotides, the CDR3 is TGCGCCAGCAGCCAAGTGGAGGGGGGGATCGATGAGCAGTTCTTC. Encoded protein: CASSQVEGGIDEQFF. This chain uses TRBV4-3 with TRBJ2-1; perhaps TRBD2 as D (7 bases). The CDR3 runs 15 residues. V was cut by 1 base and J by 8 bases, with 15 bases left in between. Germline values: CDR1 LGHNA, CDR2 YSLEER.

The V and J genes are TRBV10-3 and TRBJ2-7; 7 positions match TRBD2. J was trimmed by 0 bases and V by 0 bases; bases with no gene match: 2. In germline, CDR1 is ENHRY, CDR2 SYGVKD. The CDR3 loop spans 15 amino acids. The CDR3 loop is CAISESGGSSYEQYF. As DNA, the CDR3 is TGTGCCATCAGTGAGTCGGGAGGGAGCTCCTACGAGCAGTACTTC.

The chain combines TRBV7-2 with TRBJ2-1; 7 bases match TRBD1. J lost 2 bases, V lost 5 bases, and 6 bases had no gene match. Per germline, CDR1 SGHTA and CDR2 FQGNSA. This CDR3 region has 15 residues. The CDR3 nucleotides read TGTGCCAGCAGCCACACAGGGGATACCTACAATGAGCAGTTCTTC. It codes for CASSHTGDTYNEQFF.

CDR3 in DNA: TGTGCCAGCAGCGCCAGGGGGCCTGATGGCTACACCTTC. It translates to CASSARGPDGYTF. The chain recombines TRBV2 with TRBJ1-2, with 8 bases matching TRBD1. Trimming at V came to 6 bases and at J to 6 bases, leaving 6 bases not matched to a gene. CDR3 length: 13 amino acids. CDR1 is SNHLY and CDR2 is FYNNEI in the germline V gene.

This clone turned up a few times. The chain links TRBV11-2 to TRBJ2-7, with unresolved D. Trimming stripped 1 base from V and 0 bases from J, with 7 bases between. Germline CDR1 reads SGHAT; CDR2 reads FQNNGV. The CDR3 loop spans 14 amino acids. The CDR3 DNA sequence: TGTGCCAGCAGCTTAGGCGGCCCCTCCTACGAGCAGTACTTC. Translation gives CASSLGGPSYEQYF. Filled out from reference TRBV11-2 and TRBJ2-7, the complete variable domain reads EAGVAQSPRYKIIEKRQSVAFWCNPISGHATLYWYQQILGQGPKLLIQFQNNGVVDDSQLPKDRFSAERLKGVDSTLKIQPAKLEDSAVYLCASSLGGPSYEQYFGPGTRLTVT.

This clone appeared once. The V gene is TRBV7-8, the J gene TRBJ2-6, with a weak D call TRBD2 (6 bases). Trimming pared 7 bases from V and 1 base from J, leaving 20 bases between. Germline CDR1 and CDR2: SGHVS and FQNEAQ. This CDR3 contains 18 residues. The DNA for the CDR3 is TGTGCCAGCACCCCTTTGGGCGGGGCTCCGTCTGGGGCCAACGTCCTGACTTTC. This encodes CASTPLGGAPSGANVLTF.

The genes are TRBV7-2 and TRBJ1-2, with TRBD1 identical over 7 bases. V lost 2 bases to trimming and J lost 5 bases; unmatched junction nucleotides: 11. The CDR3 has 16 residues. Germline values: CDR1 SGHTA, CDR2 FQGNSA. CDR3 protein: CASSLMHGTEAYGYTF. The CDR3 bases are TGTGCCAGCAGCTTAATGCATGGGACAGAAGCTTATGGCTACACCTTC.

This rearrangement joins TRBV4-3 to TRBJ2-2; D remains unclear. The germline V gene has CDR1 LGHNA and CDR2 YSLEER. The CDR3 contains 12 residues. With 2 bases removed from V and 6 bases from J, the gap between germline ends came to 4 bases. CDR3 region: CASSQMPGELFF. The CDR3 region has the DNA TGCGCCAGCAGCCAAATGCCCGGGGAGCTGTTTTTT.